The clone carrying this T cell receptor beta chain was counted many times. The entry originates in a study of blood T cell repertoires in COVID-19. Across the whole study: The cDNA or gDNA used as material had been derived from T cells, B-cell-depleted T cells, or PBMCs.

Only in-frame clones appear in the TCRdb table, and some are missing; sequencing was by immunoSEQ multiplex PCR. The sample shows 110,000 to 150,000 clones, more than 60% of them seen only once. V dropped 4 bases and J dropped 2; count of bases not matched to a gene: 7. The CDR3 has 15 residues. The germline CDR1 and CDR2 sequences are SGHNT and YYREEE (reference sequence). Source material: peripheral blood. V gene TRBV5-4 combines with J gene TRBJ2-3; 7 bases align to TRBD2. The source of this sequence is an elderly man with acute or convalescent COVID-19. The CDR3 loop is CASSVAGVLTDTQYF. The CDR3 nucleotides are TGTGCCAGCAGCGTGGCGGGGGTCCTCACAGATACGCAGTATTTT.